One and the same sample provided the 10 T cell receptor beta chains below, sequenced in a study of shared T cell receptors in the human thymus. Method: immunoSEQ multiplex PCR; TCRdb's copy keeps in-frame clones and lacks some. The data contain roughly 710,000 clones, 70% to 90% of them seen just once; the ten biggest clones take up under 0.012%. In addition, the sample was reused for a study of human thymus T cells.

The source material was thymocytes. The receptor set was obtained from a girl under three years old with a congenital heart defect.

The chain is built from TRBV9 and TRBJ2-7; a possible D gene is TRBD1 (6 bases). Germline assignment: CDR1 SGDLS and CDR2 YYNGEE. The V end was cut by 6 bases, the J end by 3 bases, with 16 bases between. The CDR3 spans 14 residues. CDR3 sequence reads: CASNPNRVYYEQYF. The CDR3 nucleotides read TGTGCCAGCAACCCGAACAGGGTGTACTACGAGCAGTACTTC.

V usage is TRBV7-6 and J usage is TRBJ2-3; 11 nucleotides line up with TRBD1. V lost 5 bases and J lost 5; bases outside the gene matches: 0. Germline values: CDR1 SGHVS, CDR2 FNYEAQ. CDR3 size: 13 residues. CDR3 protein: CASSGTGGDTQYF. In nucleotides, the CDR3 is TGTGCCAGCAGCGGGACAGGGGGAGATACGCAGTATTTT.

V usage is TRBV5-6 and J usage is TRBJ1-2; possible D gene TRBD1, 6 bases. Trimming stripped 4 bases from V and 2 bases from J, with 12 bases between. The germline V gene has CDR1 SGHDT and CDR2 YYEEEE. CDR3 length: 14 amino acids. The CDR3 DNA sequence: TGTGCCAGCAGCGGGGACATCATAAACTATGGCTACACCTTC. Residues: CASSGDIINYGYTF.

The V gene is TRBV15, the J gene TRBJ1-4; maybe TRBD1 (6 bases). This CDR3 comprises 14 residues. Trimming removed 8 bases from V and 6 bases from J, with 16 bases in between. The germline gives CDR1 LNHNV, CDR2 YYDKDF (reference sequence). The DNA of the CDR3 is TGTGCCACCCTCCGCGGGGGGGCAGATGAAAAACTGTTTTTT. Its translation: CATLRGGADEKLFF.

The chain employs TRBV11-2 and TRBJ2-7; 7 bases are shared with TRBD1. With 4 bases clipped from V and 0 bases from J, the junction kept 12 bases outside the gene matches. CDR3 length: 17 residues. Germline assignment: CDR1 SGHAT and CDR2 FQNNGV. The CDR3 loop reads CASSSRQGGPSSYEQYF. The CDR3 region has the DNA TGTGCCAGCAGCTCTCGACAGGGTGGACCGAGCTCCTACGAGCAGTACTTC.

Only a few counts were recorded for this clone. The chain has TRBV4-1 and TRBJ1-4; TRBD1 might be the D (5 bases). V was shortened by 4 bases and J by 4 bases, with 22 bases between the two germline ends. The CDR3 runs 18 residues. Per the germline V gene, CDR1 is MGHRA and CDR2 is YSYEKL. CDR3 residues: CASSPERLKGIGNEKLFF. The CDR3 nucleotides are TGCGCCAGCAGCCCCGAGAGATTGAAGGGGATAGGTAATGAAAAACTGTTTTTT.

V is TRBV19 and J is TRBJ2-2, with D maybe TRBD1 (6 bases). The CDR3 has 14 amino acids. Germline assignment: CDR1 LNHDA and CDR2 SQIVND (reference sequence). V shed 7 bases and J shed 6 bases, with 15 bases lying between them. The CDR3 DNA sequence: TGTGCCAGTATGGCACAGGGCAAGGCCGGGGAGCTGTTTTTT. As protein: CASMAQGKAGELFF. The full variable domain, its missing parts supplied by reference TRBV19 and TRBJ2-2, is DGGITQSPKYLFRKEGQNVTLSCEQNLNHDAMYWYRQDPGQGLRLIYYSQIVNDFQKGDIAEGYSVSREKKESFPLTVTSAQKNPTAFYLCASMAQGKAGELFFGEGSRLTVL.

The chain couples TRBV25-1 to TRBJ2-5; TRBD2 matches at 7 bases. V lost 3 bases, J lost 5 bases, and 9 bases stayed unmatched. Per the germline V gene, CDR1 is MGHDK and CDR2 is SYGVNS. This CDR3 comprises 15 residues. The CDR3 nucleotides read TGTGCCAGCAGTGAGGGTATCGGGGGGAGGGAGACCCAGTACTTC. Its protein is CASSEGIGGRETQYF.

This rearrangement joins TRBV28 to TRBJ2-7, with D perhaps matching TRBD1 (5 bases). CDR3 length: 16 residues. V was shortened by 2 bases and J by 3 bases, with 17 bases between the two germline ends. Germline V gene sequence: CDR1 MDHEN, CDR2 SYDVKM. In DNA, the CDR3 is TGTGCCAGCAGTTTAGACAGCGCAATTACCCTCTACGAGCAGTACTTC. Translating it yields CASSLDSAITLYEQYF.

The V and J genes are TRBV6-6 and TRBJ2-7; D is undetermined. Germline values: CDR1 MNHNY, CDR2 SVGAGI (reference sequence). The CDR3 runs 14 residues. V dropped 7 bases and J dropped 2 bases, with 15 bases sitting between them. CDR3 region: CASKVPGPAYEQYF. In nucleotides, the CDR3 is TGTGCCAGCAAGGTTCCGGGTCCAGCCTACGAGCAGTACTTC.